One sample yielded the 25 T cell receptor beta chains listed below, sequenced in a study of beta chain features in type 1 diabetes. The entirety of the isolated RNA underwent reverse transcription, so expressed TCRB transcripts were sequenced. This table comes from immunoSEQ multiplex PCR, and its TCRdb copy is limited to in-frame clones, with some not included. Of about 16,000 clones listed, 55% were seen once; the top ten hold 0.46%. The sequenced sample consisted of stem cell memory CD4+ T cells from blood. Source of these receptors: a woman between 18 and 30 years old in good health.

This clone was found a few times. In DNA form, the CDR3 reads TGTGCCAGCAGCTTTGGTACTAGCGGGGTTTCCTACAATGAGCAGTTCTTC. Its protein is CASSFGTSGVSYNEQFF. This chain connects TRBV5-4 to TRBJ2-1, with TRBD2 matching over 10 bases. V gave up 2 bases and J gave up 1 base; unmatched junction bases: 6. This CDR3 is built from 17 residues. Germline CDR1 reads SGHNT; CDR2 reads YYREEE (reference sequence).

The table lists this clone with a count of one. The rearrangement uses TRBV5-1 and TRBJ1-1; weak D call: TRBD1 (6 bases). The CDR3 has 14 amino acids. The V gene lost 3 bases and the J gene lost 4 bases, with 13 bases spanning the gap. CDR1 and CDR2 from the germline V gene are SGHRS and YFSETQ. The CDR3 DNA reads TGCGCCAGCAGCTCACAGGGTAGGGGCACTGAAGCTTTCTTT. The encoded protein is CASSSQGRGTEAFF.

This clone was detected a few times. This chain connects TRBV5-1 to TRBJ2-3; D is perhaps TRBD2 (6 bases). The CDR3 has 16 residues. Germline CDR1 is SGHRS and CDR2 is YFSETQ. The germline V and J ends were trimmed by 1 base and 2 bases, with 14 bases remaining between them. CDR3 coding DNA: TGCGCCAGCAGCTTGATACGTGGAGGGAACACAGATACGCAGTATTTT. Protein sequence: CASSLIRGGNTDTQYF.

The chain joins TRBV18 to TRBJ2-7; 9 bases align to TRBD2. Per germline, CDR1 KGHSH and CDR2 LQKENI. Losses at the gene ends were 4 bases for V and 4 bases for J; bases not matched to a gene: 14. The CDR3 runs to 17 residues. The CDR3 is CASSRVEGGRAVYEQYF. The CDR3 nucleotides read TGTGCCAGCTCACGGGTCGAAGGCGGGAGGGCCGTATACGAGCAGTACTTC.

The chain is built from TRBV28 and TRBJ1-2; TRBD1 matches at 10 bases. The CDR3 runs 15 residues. Germline V gene lookup returns CDR1 MDHEN and CDR2 SYDVKM. The J segment lost 8 bases and the V segment lost 4 bases, leaving 10 bases of the junction unmatched. The CDR3 sequence is CASSSYFDRGHGYTF. CDR3 DNA: TGTGCCAGCAGTTCCTACTTTGACAGGGGGCACGGCTACACCTTC.

This rearrangement joins TRBV19 to TRBJ2-4; D possibly corresponds to TRBD1 (5 bases). Trimming removed 7 bases from V and 0 bases from J, with 22 bases in between. The CDR3 extends over 18 amino acids. Germline V gene lookup returns CDR1 LNHDA and CDR2 SQIVND (reference sequence). The CDR3 protein is CASILQGTFKLAKNIQYF. The CDR3 DNA sequence: TGTGCCAGTATACTCCAGGGTACCTTTAAACTAGCCAAAAACATTCAGTACTTC.

CDR3 protein: CASARGSGANVLTF. The CDR3, as DNA: TGTGCTAGTGCACGGGGCTCTGGGGCCAACGTCCTGACTTTC. The V and J genes are TRBV12-5 and TRBJ2-6, with TRBD2 as a possible D gene (5 bases). Germline lookup yields CDR1 LGHNT and CDR2 FRNRAP. The CDR3 runs to 14 residues. V was trimmed by 7 bases and J by 0 bases, leaving 7 bases between them.

The genes are TRBV28 and TRBJ1-2; D possibly corresponds to TRBD1 (5 bases). The V gene's germline CDR1 is MDHEN and CDR2 SYDVKM. There are 13 residues in the CDR3. The ends were cut back, 3 bases at V and 4 bases at J, with 9 bases in the middle. The CDR3 DNA reads as TGTGCCAGCAGTTTGGGGGGGGTCTATGGCTACACCTTC. It translates to CASSLGGVYGYTF.

The J gene is TRBJ1-5, the V gene TRBV12-2. TRBV12-2 has pseudogene status. The length of the CDR3 is 13 residues. The CDR3 DNA reads TGTGCAAGTCGCTACCCCGGGGTTCAGCCCCAGCATTTT. It translates to CASRYPGVQPQHF.

Only a few counts were recorded for this clone. The CDR3 sequence: CASTEVRGNTEAFF. The CDR3 nucleotides read TGTGCCAGCACTGAGGTTCGAGGGAACACTGAAGCTTTCTTT. J is TRBJ1-1 and V is TRBV2; D uncertain. Germline CDR1 is SNHLY and CDR2 is FYNNEI. V dropped 7 bases and J dropped 1 base, with 13 bases sitting between them. This CDR3 is built from 14 residues.

The chain joins TRBV10-3 to TRBJ2-5; 11 positions agree with TRBD2. The J call may not be correct, given that the DNA end is closer to TRBJ2-7. Germline CDR1 is ENHRY and CDR2 is SYGVKD. This CDR3 contains 17 residues. In nucleotides, the CDR3 is TGTGCCATCAGTGAGGGACTAGCGGGCCCGGGGGTGGACGAGCAGTACTTC. Encoded protein: CAISEGLAGPGVDEQYF.

This chain uses TRBV11-2 with TRBJ1-1, with TRBD1 matching 7 bases. The trim removed 2 bases at V and 5 bases at J, leaving 14 bases unmatched. In germline, CDR1 is SGHAT, CDR2 FQNNGV. CDR3 length: 17 residues. CDR3 loop: CASSLTRGYEGRTEAFF. The DNA of the CDR3 is TGTGCCAGCAGCTTAACCAGGGGGTATGAAGGAAGGACTGAAGCTTTCTTT.

The sample holds a few counts of this clone. This sequence joins TRBV27 and TRBJ1-2; D is uncertain. CDR3 length: 14 residues. Germline loops: CDR1 MNHEY, CDR2 SMNVEV (reference sequence). V shed 0 bases and J shed 4 bases, with 9 bases lying between them. CDR3 sequence (DNA): TGTGCCAGCAGTTTATCGAGAGGAACCTATGGCTACACCTTC. Translating gives CASSLSRGTYGYTF.

The chain combines TRBV7-6 with TRBJ2-1, with a possible D match to TRBD2 (6 bases). The germline CDR1 and CDR2 sequences are SGHVS and FNYEAQ. Trimming stripped 5 bases from V and 8 bases from J, with 16 bases between. This CDR3 spans 14 amino acids. The CDR3 here is CASSRRDPDDEQFF. The CDR3 DNA reads as TGTGCCAGCAGCCGGAGGGACCCCGATGATGAGCAGTTCTTC.

The chain has TRBV19 and TRBJ2-1; TRBD2 matches at 11 bases. Trimming at V came to 5 bases and at J to 9 bases, leaving 9 bases not matched to a gene. The CDR3 loop spans 15 amino acids. The germline V gene encodes CDR1 LNHDA and CDR2 SQIVND (reference sequence). The CDR3 loop is CASSALAGGRGEQFF. For the CDR3, the DNA is TGTGCCAGTAGTGCCTTAGCGGGGGGGCGGGGTGAGCAGTTCTTC.

This chain's CDR3 is CASSDPRTGAYEQYF. The DNA of the CDR3 is TGTGCCAGCAGTGACCCCCGGACAGGGGCCTACGAGCAGTACTTC. The chain links TRBV6-1 to TRBJ2-7; 9 bases align to TRBD1. V shed 3 bases, J shed 2 bases, and the junction held 5 bases outside the gene matches. Germline assignment: CDR1 MNHNS and CDR2 SASEGT. This CDR3 comprises 15 residues.

The chain combines TRBV11-2 with TRBJ2-1; TRBD2 might be the D (5 bases). From germline, CDR1 is SGHAT and CDR2 FQNNGV. Trimming took 1 base from V and 7 from J, leaving 17 bases between them. CDR3 length: 16 amino acids. For the CDR3, the DNA is TGTGCCAGCAGCTTAGCGGGCCGGGAAGTGGGTAATGAGCAGTTCTTC. Translated, it gives CASSLAGREVGNEQFF.

J is TRBJ1-1 and V is TRBV6-6; TRBD1 matches 8 bases. Germline V lookup: CDR1 MNHNY, CDR2 SVGAGI (reference sequence). There are 13 residues in the CDR3. Losses at the gene ends were 6 bases for V and 10 bases for J; bases not matched to a gene: 10. CDR3 DNA: TGTGCCAGCAGCCGACGACAGGGGATGATAGCTTTCTTT. Protein: CASSRRQGMIAFF.

This clone has more than one count but fewer than ten. The rearrangement uses TRBV5-4 and TRBJ2-7, with no clear D. The germline CDR1 and CDR2 sequences are SGHNT and YYREEE (reference sequence). There are 15 residues in the CDR3. The ends were cut back, 1 base at V and 0 bases at J, with 11 bases in the middle. CDR3: CASSLPTGSSYEQYF. Written as DNA, the CDR3 is TGTGCCAGCAGCTTGCCGACTGGTAGCTCCTACGAGCAGTACTTC. The whole variable domain, filled in from reference TRBV5-4 and TRBJ2-7, reads ETGVTQSPTHLIKTRGQQVTLRCSSQSGHNTVSWYQQALGQGPQFIFQYYREEENGRGNFPPRFSGLQFPNYSSELNVNALELDDSALYLCASSLPTGSSYEQYFGPGTRLTVT.

This clone has just a few counts. J is TRBJ2-7 and V is TRBV7-2; 7 bases agree with TRBD1. CDR3 length equals 14 residues. V shed 5 bases, J shed 2 bases, and the junction held 6 bases outside the gene matches. CDR1 and CDR2 from the germline V gene are SGHTA and FQGNSA. CDR3 amino acids: CASSPQTGTYEQYF. CDR3 nucleotides: TGTGCCAGCAGCCCTCAGACAGGGACCTACGAGCAGTACTTC.

This clone was seen a few times. J is TRBJ2-7 and V is TRBV4-1; 11 nucleotides agree with TRBD2. V lost 0 bases and J lost 4; bases outside the gene matches: 5. This CDR3 spans 16 amino acids. Germline assignment: CDR1 MGHRA and CDR2 YSYEKL. The CDR3: CASSQERGLAGYEQYF. In DNA, the CDR3 is TGCGCCAGCAGCCAAGAACGCGGACTAGCGGGTTACGAGCAGTACTTC.

V usage is TRBV5-4 and J usage is TRBJ1-4; D may be TRBD1 (5 bases). V was pared by 4 bases and J by 0 bases, with 13 bases between. Germline V lookup: CDR1 SGHNT, CDR2 YYREEE (reference sequence). This CDR3 region has 16 residues. CDR3 DNA: TGTGCCAGCAGCCGGGACTCTAGGGCAACTAATGAAAAACTGTTTTTT. Its translation is CASSRDSRATNEKLFF.

This sequence joins TRBV27 and TRBJ1-1; TRBD1 agrees at 12 bases. The V gene end was trimmed by 6 bases and the J gene end by 1 base; junction bases not matched to a gene: 9. The CDR3 has 17 amino acids. Germline CDR1 reads MNHEY; CDR2 reads SMNVEV (reference sequence). The DNA of the CDR3 is TGTGCCAGCAGCGCCTCGGGACAGGGGGCCCGGAACACTGAAGCTTTCTTT. Translated: CASSASGQGARNTEAFF.

The V and J genes are TRBV30 and TRBJ1-1, with D perhaps matching TRBD1 (6 bases). This CDR3 is built from 14 residues. Germline CDR1 is GTSNPN and CDR2 is SVGIG (reference sequence). V lost 3 bases and J lost 9, with 20 bases in between. CDR3 nucleotides: TGTGCCTGGAGGACAGGTCAGTCCGATCCCCAAGCTTTCTTT. It specifies CAWRTGQSDPQAFF.

The chain has TRBV12-5 and TRBJ2-7, with a possible D match to TRBD1 (5 bases). The CDR3 has 13 residues. Germline V gives CDR1 LGHNT, CDR2 FRNRAP. Trimming shortened V by 1 base and J by 2 bases, and 6 bases separated the two germline ends. The CDR3 DNA sequence: TGTGCTAGTGGTTTGGGACAGACCTACGAGCAGTACTTC. It encodes CASGLGQTYEQYF.